Below, one T cell receptor beta chain is given with its context. What it binds is unknown. V shed 6 bases, J shed 5 bases, and the junction held 9 bases outside the gene matches. This CDR3 has 15 residues. Germline CDR1 is SGHRS and CDR2 is YFSETQ. Assay used: immunoSEQ multiplex PCR; TCRdb lists only in-frame clones, some missing. The data contain some 150,000 clones, about 92% of them singletons. This specimen belongs to a study of T cell responses to AZD1222 COVID-19 vaccine. Findings and caveats of the study: Increased Spike-specific TCR breadth and depth were observed after two AZD1222 doses. Baseline serostatus was positive in only a handful of AZD1222 recipients. The donor cohort was predominantly white British with a female majority, and clonal diversity may have been underestimated. The repertoires were collected only after the peak T cell response.

Sequencing was performed on peripheral blood, taken on day 0 of AZD1222 vaccination. The receptor was isolated from an adult in good health. The chain uses TRBV5-1 and TRBJ2-5; 11 bases match TRBD1. For the CDR3, the DNA is TGCGCCAGCATACGACCCGGGACAGGGGGGGAGACCCAGTACTTC. Translating gives CASIRPGTGGETQYF.